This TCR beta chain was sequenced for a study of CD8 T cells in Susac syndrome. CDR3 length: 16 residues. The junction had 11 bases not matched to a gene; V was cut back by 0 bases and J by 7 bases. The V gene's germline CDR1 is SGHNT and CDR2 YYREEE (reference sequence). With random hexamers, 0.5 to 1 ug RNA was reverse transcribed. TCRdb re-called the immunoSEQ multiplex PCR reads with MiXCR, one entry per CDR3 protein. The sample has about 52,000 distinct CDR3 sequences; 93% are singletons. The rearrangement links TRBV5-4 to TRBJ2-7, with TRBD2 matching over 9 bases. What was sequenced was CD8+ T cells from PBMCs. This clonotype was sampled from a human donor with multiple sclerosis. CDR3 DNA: TGTGCCAGCAGCTTGGTTTCTAGCGGGGTCCTCAGGGAGCAGTACTTC. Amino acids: CASSLVSSGVLREQYF.